Each of the 10 T cell receptor beta chains below was sequenced from the same sample in a study of T-cell reconstitution after alpha-beta-depleted transplantation in children. Preparing the TCRbeta library involved the use of unique molecular identifiers. MiXCR was run by TCRdb on the PCR reads, yielding one entry per CDR3 protein. This sample has more than 400,000 distinct CDR3 sequences, with about 10% found just once. Here the sequenced sample was PBMCs, mostly from graft donor cells, taken 180 days after TCRalphabeta/CD19-depleted stem cell transplant. These receptors all come from a female patient aged 2-15 years who had a stem cell transplant for aplastic anemia, so the T cells may come from the graft donor.

At least ten counts were recorded for this clonotype. This rearrangement joins TRBV25-1 to TRBJ2-7; the match to TRBD1 covers 10 bases. The V gene end was trimmed by 2 bases and the J gene end by 3 bases; junction bases not matched to a gene: 10. In germline, CDR1 is MGHDK, CDR2 SYGVNS. This CDR3 has 17 residues. CDR3 in amino acids: CASSEPLGTGANYEQYF. The CDR3 nucleotides are TGTGCCAGCAGTGAACCCCTCGGGACAGGGGCAAACTACGAGCAGTACTTC.

The chain carries TRBV3-1 and TRBJ1-6; 10 bases fit TRBD1. CDR3 length: 17 residues. CDR1 LGHDT and CDR2 YNNKEL come from the germline V gene (reference sequence). V lost 1 base to trimming and J lost 0 bases; unmatched junction nucleotides: 0. Here the CDR3 reads CASSQGQGASYNSPLHF. In nucleotides, the CDR3 is TGTGCCAGCAGCCAAGGACAGGGGGCCTCCTATAATTCACCCCTCCACTTT.

This chain joins TRBV14 and TRBJ2-5; D call uncertain. The CDR3 length is 15 residues. Germline V gives CDR1 SGHDN, CDR2 FVKESK. Trimming stripped 1 base from V and 0 bases from J, with 9 bases between. In nucleotides, the CDR3 is TGTGCCAGCAGCCAAGTACACAGATACCAAGAGACCCAGTACTTC. Amino acids: CASSQVHRYQETQYF.

In this sample, this clonotype turned up many times. The rearrangement joins TRBV7-9 to TRBJ2-7; D unresolved. The CDR3 totals 15 residues. Looked up from germline, CDR1 is SEHNR and CDR2 is FQNEAQ (reference sequence). V was shortened by 8 bases and J by 1 base, with 18 bases between the two germline ends. The CDR3 reads CASSYPRTRSYEQYF. In nucleotides, the CDR3 is TGTGCCAGCTCTTACCCCAGGACGCGGTCCTACGAGCAGTACTTC.

This clonotype was observed a few times. The V and J genes are TRBV20-1 and TRBJ2-1, with 7 positions matching TRBD1. The CDR3 spans 17 residues. Germline values: CDR1 DFQATT, CDR2 SNEGSKA (reference sequence). With V trimmed by 4 bases and J by 0 bases, 12 bases remained unmatched. CDR3 nucleotides: TGCAGTGCTAATGATGAAGGGGGCTGGAACTCCTACAATGAGCAGTTCTTC. Amino acid sequence: CSANDEGGWNSYNEQFF.

The table lists this clonotype with a few counts. J is TRBJ1-2 and V is TRBV12-3 or TRBV12-4; 10 positions agree with TRBD1. The ends lost 6 bases at V and 4 bases at J; junction bases unmatched: 8. This CDR3 contains 15 residues. CDR3 in DNA: TGTGCCAGCAGGGGACAGGGGCGACGGGCCTATGGCTACACCTTC. Protein: CASRGQGRRAYGYTF.

This clonotype was seen a handful of times. V usage is TRBV15 and J usage is TRBJ2-1, with D hard to call. This CDR3 spans 15 amino acids. Trimming removed 4 bases from V and 8 bases from J, with 18 bases in between. CDR1 and CDR2 (germline): LNHNV, YYDKDF (reference sequence). The DNA of the CDR3 is TGTGCCACCAGCAACGCGGCCTCCCTTGGGCATGAGCAGTTCTTC. It translates to CATSNAASLGHEQFF.

This chain uses TRBV20-1 with TRBJ2-2; D uncertain. Trimming pared 2 bases from V and 5 bases from J, leaving 12 bases between. This CDR3 comprises 14 residues. CDR1 and CDR2 (germline): DFQATT, SNEGSKA (reference sequence). CDR3 DNA sequence: TGCAGTGCTAGATCCGGAGTTTGGACCGGGGAGCTGTTTTTT. This translates into CSARSGVWTGELFF.

V and J are TRBV18 and TRBJ2-1; D is unclear. CDR1 KGHSH and CDR2 LQKENI come from the germline V gene. CDR3 length equals 14 residues. Trimming left V 0 bases short and J 2 bases short, with 5 bases between. For the CDR3, the DNA is TGTGCCAGCTCACCACCGAGAGCCTACAATGAGCAGTTCTTC. It encodes CASSPPRAYNEQFF.

This clonotype has ten or more counts. The chain uses TRBV9 and TRBJ2-7; 10 positions match TRBD1. CDR1 is SGDLS and CDR2 is YYNGEE in the germline V gene. The CDR3 spans 14 residues. Trimming cost V 4 bases and J 5 bases; bases outside gene matches: 6. Here the CDR3 DNA reads TGTGCCAGCAGCATCGACAGGGGGCGCAACGAGCAGTACTTC. This translates into CASSIDRGRNEQYF.